The 10 T cell receptor beta chains presented below share a single source sample, sequenced in a study of blood T cells in healthy people across ages. A second PCR of roughly 6 to 12 cycles used a sample-barcoded 5' primer and a J-beta primer mix. TCRdb passed the 5' RACE reads through MiXCR, listing each CDR3 protein once. The sample consists of about a million distinct CDR3 sequences, approximately 50% of them appearing once. The specimen was blood. The receptors stem from a woman aged 55-69 years in good health.

The rearrangement uses TRBV14 and TRBJ1-4, with D possibly being TRBD1 (5 bases). The CDR3 is made up of 19 amino acids. V lost 5 bases and J 8 bases, leaving 30 bases between the germline ends. CDR1 and CDR2 from the germline V gene are SGHDN and FVKESK. The CDR3 nucleotides read TGTGCCAGCAGCGTCCGGTATTCGAGGAGGGGTTTCGGCCACGAAAAACTGTTTTTT. Its translation: CASSVRYSRRGFGHEKLFF.

This clonotype was observed a handful of times. The chain carries TRBV29-1 and TRBJ2-7; D gene uncertain. V lost 7 bases, J lost 3 bases, and 7 bases lay in between. CDR1 is SQVTM, CDR2 ANQGSEA, per germline. This CDR3 region has 10 residues. The CDR3 reads CSARDYEQYF. The CDR3 DNA sequence: TGCAGCGCGCGTGACTACGAGCAGTACTTC.

This clonotype has only a few counts. This chain joins TRBV6-5 and TRBJ2-7; no clear D. CDR3 length: 12 residues. The ends were cut back, 5 bases at V and 5 bases at J, with 10 bases in the middle. Germline CDR1 reads MNHEY; CDR2 reads SVGAGI. CDR3 in amino acids: CASSPNENEQYF. The CDR3 DNA is TGTGCCAGCAGTCCCAACGAGAACGAGCAGTACTTC.

This sequence joins TRBV6-6 and TRBJ2-5; no clear D. Near its end, the DNA agrees better with TRBJ2-7, so the J call may be wrong. Germline lookup yields CDR1 MNHNY and CDR2 SVGAGI (reference sequence). This CDR3 has 14 amino acids. CDR3 sequence (DNA): TGTGCCAGCAGTTACGACCTAGGTATCAACGAGCAGTACTTC. Translation gives CASSYDLGINEQYF.

This clonotype has just a few counts. The genes are TRBV7-2 and TRBJ2-7; 7 positions agree with TRBD1. Trimming cost V 3 bases and J 0 bases; bases outside gene matches: 5. This CDR3 is built from 15 residues. Germline lookup yields CDR1 SGHTA and CDR2 FQGNSA. CDR3 bases: TGTGCCAGCAGCTTTACAGGGGTCGGCTCCTACGAGCAGTACTTC. Its translation is CASSFTGVGSYEQYF.

As to this clonotype: Possible read error: a much larger clone is one base away. The chain joins TRBV21-1 to TRBJ2-7; TRBD1, as called in the table, went unchecked against the DNA. TRBV21-1 is recorded as a pseudogene. The CDR3 totals 14 residues. CDR3 DNA: TGTGTCAGCAGCCGGACAGGGGACTCCTACGAGCAGTACTTC. Amino acid sequence: CVSSRTGDSYEQYF.

This rearrangement joins TRBV5-1 to TRBJ2-5; possible D gene TRBD1, 5 bases. V was cut by 4 bases and J by 11 bases, with 18 bases left in between. This CDR3 spans 13 amino acids. Germline V lookup: CDR1 SGHRS, CDR2 YFSETQ. CDR3 sequence reads: CASSPGAKNEQYF. The CDR3 DNA reads as TGCGCCAGCAGCCCTGGGGCGAAAAATGAGCAGTACTTC.

Turning to this clonotype: It may be a read error: a sequence one base away is much more abundant. The genes are TRBV10-3 and TRBJ2-7; no firm D call. The CDR3 covers 15 residues. From germline, CDR1 is ENHRY and CDR2 SYGVKD. DNA for the CDR3: TGTGCCGTCAGTGCGACGGACGCCTTCTCCTACGAGCAGTACTTC. It encodes CAVSATDAFSYEQYF.

This clonotype was seen a handful of times. This sequence joins TRBV20-1 and TRBJ2-7; D ambiguous. V lost 5 bases to trimming and J lost 3 bases, with 11 bases between them. Looked up from germline, CDR1 is DFQATT and CDR2 is SNEGSKA (reference sequence). The CDR3 is made up of 12 amino acids. CDR3 sequence reads: CSAPLENYEQYF. DNA of the CDR3: TGCAGTGCTCCCCTTGAGAACTACGAGCAGTACTTC.

This clonotype has a handful of counts. The J gene is TRBJ2-2, the V gene TRBV15, with unresolved D. V was pared by 3 bases and J by 2 bases, with 19 bases between. This CDR3 is built from 18 residues. CDR1 is LNHNV and CDR2 is YYDKDF in the germline V gene (reference sequence). The CDR3 coding sequence is TGTGCCACCAGCAGGCCCGGTAAAACTCTCCAAAACACCGGGGAGCTGTTTTTT. Translated, it gives CATSRPGKTLQNTGELFF.